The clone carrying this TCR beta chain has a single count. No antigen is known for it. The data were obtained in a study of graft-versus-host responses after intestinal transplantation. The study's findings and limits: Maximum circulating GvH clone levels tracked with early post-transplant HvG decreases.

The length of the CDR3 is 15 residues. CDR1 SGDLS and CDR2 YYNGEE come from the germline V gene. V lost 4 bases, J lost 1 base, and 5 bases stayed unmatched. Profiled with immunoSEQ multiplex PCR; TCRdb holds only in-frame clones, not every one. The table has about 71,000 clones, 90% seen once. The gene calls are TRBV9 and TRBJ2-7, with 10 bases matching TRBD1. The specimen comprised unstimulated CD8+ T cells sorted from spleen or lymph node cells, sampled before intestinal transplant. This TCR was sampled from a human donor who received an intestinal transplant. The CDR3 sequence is CASSPRTGGSYEQYF. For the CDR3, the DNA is TGTGCCAGCAGCCCCCGGACAGGGGGGTCCTACGAGCAGTACTTC.